This T cell receptor (beta chain) was recovered during a study of human T cells and chemical hapten exposure. CDR3 length: 15 amino acids. Germline CDR1 ENHRY, CDR2 SYGVKD. Trimming left V 0 bases short and J 8 bases short, with 13 bases between. Time point: pre-sensitization, week 0. Indicated treatment: therapeutic diphenylcyclopropenone sensitization with weekly scalp DPC. Each CDR3 protein gets one entry after TCRdb re-called the RACE reads with MiXCR. The top ten clones hold 2.5% to 3% of a sample with under 100,000 distinct CDR3 sequences, about 8.5% of them seen once. This TCR derives from a man aged 35 to 55 with alopecia areata. Some clones in this sample may be carry-over from other donors' samples. The V and J genes are TRBV10-3 and TRBJ1-4; no clear D gene. Specimen: whole blood, collected in connection with sensitization to the hapten diphenylcyclopropenone (DPC). CDR3 DNA: TGTGCCATCAGTGAGTCGGAGATTGGAAAGGAAAAACTGTTTTTT. Translating it yields CAISESEIGKEKLFF.